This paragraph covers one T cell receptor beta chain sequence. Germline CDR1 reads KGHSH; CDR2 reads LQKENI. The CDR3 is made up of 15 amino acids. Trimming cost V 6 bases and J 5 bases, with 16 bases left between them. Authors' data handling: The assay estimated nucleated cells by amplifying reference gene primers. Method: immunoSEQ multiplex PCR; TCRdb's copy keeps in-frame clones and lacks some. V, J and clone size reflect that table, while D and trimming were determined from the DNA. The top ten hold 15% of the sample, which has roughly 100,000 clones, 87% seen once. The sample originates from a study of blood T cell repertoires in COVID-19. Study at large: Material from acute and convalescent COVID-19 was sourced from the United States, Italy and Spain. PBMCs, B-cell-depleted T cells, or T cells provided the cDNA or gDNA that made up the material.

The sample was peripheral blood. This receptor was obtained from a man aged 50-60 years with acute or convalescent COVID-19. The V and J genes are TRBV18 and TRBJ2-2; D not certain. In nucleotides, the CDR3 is TGTGCCAGCTCTCCCCCGCGGAGTGGAACCGGGGAGCTGTTTTTT. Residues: CASSPPRSGTGELFF.